This T cell receptor (beta chain) originates from a study of CD8 T cells in Susac syndrome. Notes on the study in general: Maximal CD8+ clonal expansion in Susac was observed within TEMRA cells and among active patients. Susac-specific public clones in total CD8+ repertoires numbered some 16; in CD8+ TEMRA repertoires, they numbered 5 or 6.

The study sequenced TCR beta in blood CD8+ and CD4+ T cells. The RNA, 0.5 to 1 ug, was put through reverse transcription using random hexamers. TCRdb re-derived calls from the immunoSEQ multiplex PCR reads in MiXCR, one entry per CDR3 protein. The sample comprises 100,000 to 150,000 distinct CDR3 sequences, over 85% of which are singletons, and less than 0.25% rests with the top ten. With regard to this clonotype: Antigen specificity is unknown.

The V gene's germline CDR1 is MNHEY and CDR2 SVGEGT. CDR3 length: 17 amino acids. Trimming cost V 6 bases and J 6 bases; bases outside gene matches: 16. The source is a human donor with Susac syndrome. The chain combines TRBV6-2 or TRBV6-3 with TRBJ2-4, with 8 bases lining up with TRBD2. The specimen was CD8+ T cells from PBMCs. The CDR3 coding sequence is TGTGCCAGCAGCCGCGACGCGGTAGTAGCGGGACCAAACATTCAGTACTTC. Encoded protein: CASSRDAVVAGPNIQYF.